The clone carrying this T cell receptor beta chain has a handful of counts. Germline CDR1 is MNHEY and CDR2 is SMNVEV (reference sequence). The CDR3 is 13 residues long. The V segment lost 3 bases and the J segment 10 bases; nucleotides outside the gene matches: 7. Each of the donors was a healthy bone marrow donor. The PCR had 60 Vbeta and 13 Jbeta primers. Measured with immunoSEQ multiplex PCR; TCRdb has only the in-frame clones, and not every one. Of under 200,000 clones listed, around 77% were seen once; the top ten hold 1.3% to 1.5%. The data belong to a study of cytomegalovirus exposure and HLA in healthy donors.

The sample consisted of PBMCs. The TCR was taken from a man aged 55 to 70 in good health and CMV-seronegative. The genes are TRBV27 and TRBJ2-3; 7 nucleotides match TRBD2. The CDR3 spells CASSFPKSGAQYF. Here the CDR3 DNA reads TGTGCCAGCAGTTTCCCGAAAAGCGGGGCGCAGTATTTT.